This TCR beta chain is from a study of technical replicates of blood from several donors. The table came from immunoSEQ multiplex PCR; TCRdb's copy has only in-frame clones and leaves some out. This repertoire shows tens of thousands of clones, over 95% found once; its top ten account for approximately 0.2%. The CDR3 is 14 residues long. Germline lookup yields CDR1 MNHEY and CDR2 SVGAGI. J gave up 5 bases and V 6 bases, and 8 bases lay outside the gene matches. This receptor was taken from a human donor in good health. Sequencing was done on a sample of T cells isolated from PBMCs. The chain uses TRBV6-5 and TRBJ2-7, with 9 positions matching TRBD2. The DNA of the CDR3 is TGTGCCAGCAGACGAGGCGGGAGGGGGCACGAGCAGTACTTC. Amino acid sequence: CASRRGGRGHEQYF.